Only a few counts were recorded for the clone carrying this TCR beta chain. Its cognate antigen is unknown. This sample stems from a study of identical twins. General study results and limits: Twin-shared out-of-frame alpha sequences were enriched for low generation probability. Abundant beta clonotypes from cord blood had fewer insertions, unlike memory repertoires, which showed none. Less excess twin sharing appeared in beta out-of-frame sequences.

A universal primer site was incorporated via template switching, and the cDNA contained unique molecular identifiers. TCRdb reprocessed the 5' RACE reads with MiXCR, giving one entry per CDR3 protein. The sample has around 490,000 distinct CDR3 sequences, approximately 20% seen once; the top ten hold roughly 0.5%. These data also formed part of another study, on yellow fever vaccine responses in identical twins.

The sequence was obtained from a woman between 18 and 30 years old in good health. Sequencing used CD4+ T cells sorted from blood.

This CDR3 is CASSRQGGGTQETQYF. CDR3 DNA: TGTGCCAGCAGCAGACAGGGGGGCGGAACACAAGAGACCCAGTACTTC. V gene TRBV6-1 combines with J gene TRBJ2-5, with 9 nucleotides matching TRBD1. Germline lookup yields CDR1 MNHNS and CDR2 SASEGT. The CDR3 is made up of 16 amino acids. V lost 6 bases, J lost 2 bases, and 10 bases stayed unmatched.